These 20 T cell receptor beta chains share one sample of origin, sequenced in a study of radiotherapy plus CTLA-4 blockade in lung cancer. Here immunoSEQ multiplex PCR was the method, and the copy in TCRdb shows in-frame clones only, minus some. This table has around 86,000 clones, 75% to 90% appearing once. The starting material was peripheral blood, obtained from a patient treated with radiotherapy plus ipilimumab. These receptors were collected from a human donor with non-small cell lung cancer who had stable disease on radiotherapy plus ipilimumab.

This rearrangement joins TRBV30 to TRBJ2-2, with 8 bases matching TRBD1. This CDR3 is built from 17 residues. Trimming removed 0 bases from V and 5 bases from J; junction bases left unmatched: 11. Germline V gives CDR1 GTSNPN, CDR2 SVGIG (reference sequence). CDR3 bases: TGTGCCTGGAGTGTAGCCGACAGGGGCGACGGAACCGGGGAGCTGTTTTTT. It translates to CAWSVADRGDGTGELFF.

The V gene is TRBV11-2, the J gene TRBJ2-5; D is unresolved. CDR3 length equals 11 residues. CDR1 and CDR2 (germline): SGHAT, FQNNGV. V was shortened by 3 bases and J by 9 bases, with 8 bases between the two germline ends. The CDR3 reads CASSFNRSQYF. The CDR3 bases are TGTGCCAGCAGCTTTAACAGATCCCAGTACTTC.

The rearrangement joins TRBV27 to TRBJ1-1; 12 bases line up with TRBD1. This CDR3 is built from 14 residues. Germline V CDR1 and CDR2: MNHEY, SMNVEV (reference sequence). The J segment lost 10 bases and the V segment lost 0 bases, leaving 3 bases of the junction unmatched. Here the CDR3 DNA reads TGTGCCAGCAGTTTATCGGGACAGGGGGCAAGAGCTTTCTTT. As protein: CASSLSGQGARAFF.

This chain links TRBV6-5 with TRBJ1-2, with D possibly matching TRBD1 (6 bases). CDR3 length: 16 residues. Trimming left V 2 bases short and J 2 bases short, with 15 bases between. Per the germline V gene, CDR1 is MNHEY and CDR2 is SVGAGI. CDR3 protein: CASSYLSTGLNYGYTF. The CDR3 coding sequence is TGTGCCAGCAGTTACCTCTCGACAGGTCTCAACTATGGCTACACCTTC.

In its sample, this clone was seen a few times. The V call is TRBV7-2, the J call TRBJ2-7; 13 bases are shared with TRBD2. After removal of 5 bases from V and 7 bases from J, the junction contained 8 bases not matched to a gene. The CDR3 is made up of 15 amino acids. Germline V gene lookup returns CDR1 SGHTA and CDR2 FQGNSA. As DNA, the CDR3 is TGTGCCAGCAGCCCTACACTAGCGGGGGGGAGGGAGCAGTACTTC. Translation gives CASSPTLAGGREQYF.

This clone appeared a single time. The rearrangement uses TRBV18 and TRBJ2-2; D is unclear. Trimming took off 2 bases at V and 2 bases at J, with 9 bases between the two ends. The V gene's germline CDR1 is KGHSH and CDR2 LQKENI. The CDR3 spans 15 residues. In nucleotides, the CDR3 is TGTGCCAGCTCACCAGTTCAGCTTAACACCGGGGAGCTGTTTTTT. Its protein product is CASSPVQLNTGELFF.

The rearrangement uses TRBV6-6 and TRBJ1-2; 9 bases line up with TRBD1. In germline, CDR1 is MNHNY, CDR2 SVGAGI (reference sequence). V was clipped by 6 bases and J by 3 bases; unmatched bases: 5. The CDR3 runs 14 residues. DNA for the CDR3: TGTGCCAGCAGCCGAAGGGACAGGGACTATGGCTACACCTTC. It is translated as CASSRRDRDYGYTF.

This clone was seen only a few times. V usage is TRBV6-5 and J usage is TRBJ1-4; D might be TRBD1 (6 bases). Trimming removed 6 bases from V and 3 bases from J, with 11 bases in between. Germline CDR1 MNHEY, CDR2 SVGAGI. The length of the CDR3 is 14 residues. Here the CDR3 DNA reads TGTGCCAGCAGCTCTGGACAGTCTAATGAAAAACTGTTTTTT. This translates into CASSSGQSNEKLFF.

The chain has TRBV7-6 and TRBJ2-1, with 9 positions matching TRBD2. Germline CDR1 SGHVS, CDR2 FNYEAQ. V was pared by 3 bases and J by 8 bases, with 5 bases of the junction left unmatched. CDR3 size: 14 residues. The CDR3 reads CASSFGGGAYEQFF. The CDR3 bases are TGTGCCAGCAGCTTTGGCGGGGGGGCCTATGAGCAGTTCTTC.

This chain joins TRBV4-2 and TRBJ2-2; D is possibly TRBD1 (7 bases). V lost 3 bases to trimming and J lost 7 bases, with 18 bases between them. CDR3 length: 16 residues. Germline assignment: CDR1 LGHNA and CDR2 YNFKEQ. CDR3 in amino acids: CASSHTPAGGIGELFF. The CDR3 nucleotides read TGTGCCAGCAGCCACACACCGGCAGGGGGGATCGGGGAGCTGTTTTTT.

The sample holds a few counts of this clone. The chain links TRBV6-1 to TRBJ2-1; 14 bases fit TRBD2. The germline CDR1 and CDR2 sequences are MNHNS and SASEGT. The CDR3 has 18 amino acids. V gave up 4 bases and J gave up 4 bases; unmatched junction bases: 9. CDR3 loop: CASSARGLAGGLYNEQFF. CDR3 sequence (DNA): TGTGCCAGCAGTGCCCGAGGACTAGCGGGAGGATTATACAATGAGCAGTTCTTC.

The rearrangement links TRBV6-6 to TRBJ2-2; D gene unclear. The CDR3 covers 14 residues. The V gene's germline CDR1 is MNHNY and CDR2 SVGAGI (reference sequence). V dropped 7 bases and J dropped 1 base, with 10 bases sitting between them. CDR3 residues: CASISSGNTGELFF. The CDR3, as DNA: TGTGCCAGCATATCCTCGGGGAACACCGGGGAGCTGTTTTTT.

About this clone itself: A junction end diverges from the germline sequence, so it may reflect a read error. The CDR3 nucleotides are TGTGCTAGCAGCTTAGAGGCGGGTAGCGAGACCCAGTACTTC. Translating it yields CASSLEAGSETQYF. The chain carries TRBV7-7 and TRBJ2-5; tentative D call: TRBD2 (5 bases). CDR1 and CDR2 (germline): SSHAT, FNYEAQ (reference sequence). There are 14 residues in the CDR3.

V gene TRBV18 combines with J gene TRBJ2-2, with TRBD2 identical over 8 bases. The CDR3 is 16 amino acids. Germline CDR1 reads KGHSH; CDR2 reads LQKENI. Germline trimming cut 3 bases from V and 0 bases from J; bases unmatched to any gene: 3. CDR3 nucleotide sequence: TGTGCCAGCTCACCCCCGGGACTAGCGAACACCGGGGAGCTGTTTTTT. It yields the protein CASSPPGLANTGELFF.

This clone occurred once. The CDR3 loop is CASSPTTSSPLHF. CDR3 nucleotide sequence: TGTGCCAGCAGCCCTACTACAAGCTCACCCCTCCACTTT. V is TRBV7-6 and J is TRBJ1-6, with no clear D. Trimming stripped 5 bases from V and 10 bases from J, with 12 bases between. CDR1 and CDR2 from the germline V gene are SGHVS and FNYEAQ. This CDR3 has 13 amino acids.

The chain combines TRBV29-1 with TRBJ2-3, with 9 bases aligning to TRBD2. V lost 4 bases to trimming and J lost 7 bases; unmatched junction nucleotides: 6. CDR3 length: 13 residues. Germline values: CDR1 SQVTM, CDR2 ANQGSEA. The CDR3 bases are TGCAGCGTTGGGGTAGCGGGAGAGTATACGCAGTATTTT. Translating it yields CSVGVAGEYTQYF.

This clone was recorded once. The rearrangement uses TRBV18 and TRBJ2-3; TRBD2 might be the D (6 bases). The CDR3 contains 13 residues. Germline V gives CDR1 KGHSH, CDR2 LQKENI. V dropped 4 bases and J dropped 3 bases, with 8 bases sitting between them. The CDR3 bases are TGTGCCAGCTCACGAGGGAGGACAGATACGCAGTATTTT. Its translation is CASSRGRTDTQYF.

This clone was detected only a few times. V is TRBV9 and J is TRBJ2-3, with TRBD2 matching over 8 bases. CDR1 and CDR2 (germline): SGDLS, YYNGEE. The CDR3 is 16 amino acids. J was trimmed by 3 bases and V by 4 bases; bases with no gene match: 10. The CDR3 sequence: CASSPRAAGATDTQYF. The CDR3 coding sequence is TGTGCCAGCAGCCCCCGGGCAGCGGGAGCAACAGATACGCAGTATTTT.

This sequence joins TRBV5-4 and TRBJ1-1; 7 positions match TRBD1. This CDR3 is 14 amino acids long. Trimming cost V 3 bases and J 6 bases; bases outside gene matches: 8. CDR1 and CDR2 from the germline V gene are SGHNT and YYREEE (reference sequence). The CDR3 nucleotides read TGTGCCAGCAGCTCAAACAGGGGAGGCGCTGAAGCTTTCTTT. Translation gives CASSSNRGGAEAFF.

This chain connects TRBV6-1 to TRBJ2-3; possible D gene TRBD2, 5 bases. Germline assignment: CDR1 MNHNS and CDR2 SASEGT. V lost 7 bases, J lost 2 bases, and 19 bases lay in between. The CDR3 is 16 amino acids. This CDR3 is CASTEALGSFTDTQYF. The CDR3, as DNA: TGTGCCAGCACCGAAGCGCTGGGGAGCTTCACAGATACGCAGTATTTT.